Listed below are T cell receptor beta chains from one sample, sequenced in a study of blood T cell repertoires in COVID-19. Method: immunoSEQ multiplex PCR; TCRdb's copy keeps in-frame clones and lacks some. The sample carries 55,000 to 90,000 clones, 75% to 95% recorded once. The sample comprised peripheral blood. The receptors stem from a human donor with active COVID-19. The donor label of this sample is uncertain. Each CDR3 is given without its conserved first and last residue. Clone size is given for some rows only: seen once, a few or many times, or a class if the clone is expanded.

clone_size	v_call	cdr3_aa
.	TRBV7-3	ASSSSGGTGELF
few	TRBV7-8	ASSINYEQY
.	TRBV6-1	ASSEPVGQF
few	TRBV6-5	ASRPGTTHYGYT
.	TRBV28	ASSSLGGQGINGYT
.	TRBV28	ASSHRQGSNYEQY
once	TRBV4-3	ASSLRTGGNEQF
.	TRBV6-5	ASTPGKNIQY
.	TRBV7-2	ASSLDGSSYNEQF
.	TRBV5-4	ASSSPGDATNEKLF
.	TRBV28	ASSTSGLAGALSRGREQY
.	TRBV30	AWGTGTVGNSPLH
.	TRBV6-5	ASSYYPDSYEQY
.	TRBV11-2	ASSSQAGVAYNEQF
.	TRBV14	ASSLDRSTDTQY
.	TRBV23-1	ASHHPGQGAYNEQF
.	TRBV2	ASSPGQGTGDTQY
few	TRBV24-1	ATSDSDTQGYQPQH
.	TRBV29-1	SVETGGSLREQY
.	TRBV9	ASSEGTSRSGNTIY
.	TRBV7-9	ASSLKGVAGNEQF
.	TRBV2	ASSEARGAGANEKLF
.	TRBV13	ASSPLPTGLLRPYEQY
once	TRBV15	ATSRDITQETQY
.	TRBV6-6	ASSSTQGDQGKLF
.	TRBV3-1/TRBV3-2	ASSQDGLDEQY
.	TRBV24-1	ATSGGNEQY
.	TRBV19	ASSILSLEGEQF
.	TRBV28	ASSLSRGKTQY
.	TRBV24-1	ATSEPGQGSDIQY
.	TRBV19	ASSGDWEGDGYT
.	TRBV6-5	ASSYGLAGSASEQF
.	TRBV24-1	ATPAAGQGDSPLH
few	TRBV15	ATSRDRGPYEQY
.	TRBV27	ASSLGLAGGGYEQY
.	TRBV18	ASSPAGNTEAF
few	TRBV5-4	ASSLAQGTNEQF
once	TRBV2	ASSETVREKLF
.	TRBV28	AAGVGNTIY
.	TRBV2	ASTVGSPLH
.	TRBV6-5	ASRGGQGAYEQY
.	TRBV18	ASSPGLAESYEQY
.	TRBV19	ASHASGLAATSSYNEQF
.	TRBV7-9	ASSLKFREGQWKEQF
.	TRBV7-3	ASSLSAAGIDEQY
.	TRBV4-2	ASSRGQDNSPLH
.	TRBV6-5	AGRQGNTGELF
.	TRBV6-2/TRBV6-3	ASSYSKRTYEQY
.	TRBV5-6	ASSFYDRGSYEQY
.	TRBV19	ACLLSPIYEQY
.	TRBV5-1	ASSPPTGPSYEQY
.	TRBV24-1	ATSGPGTGATDTQY
.	TRBV5-4	ASSVDTSYEQY
.	TRBV5-1	ASSTGTGMYQPQH
.	TRBV15	ATSRDGGQVPY
.	TRBV2	ASRGEGSVGTEAF
.	TRBV4-3	ASSWQDNSPLH